The T cell receptor beta chain described here comes from a study of blood T cell repertoires in COVID-19. Per the original methods: Reference gene primers were amplified, and this amplification served to estimate nucleated cell counts. Using immunoSEQ multiplex PCR, the repertoire was profiled, and TCRdb retains in-frame clones only, with some absent. Clone size and V and J calls were adopted from that table, with D and trimming inferred from the DNA. The table records roughly 100,000 clones, more than 90% of them present only once. CDR1 and CDR2 from the germline V gene are MGHRA and YSYEKL. The length of the CDR3 is 16 residues. V lost 0 bases, J lost 5 bases, and 8 bases stayed unmatched.

The receptor was derived from a man in his late teens or twenties with acute or convalescent COVID-19. The specimen was peripheral blood. The chain has TRBV4-1 and TRBJ2-3; 7 nucleotides line up with TRBD1. CDR3 nucleotide sequence: TGCGCCAGCAGCCAAGATCTTAGGGGGCAACAAGATACGCAGTATTTT. It is translated as CASSQDLRGQQDTQYF.